One sample yielded the 22 T cell receptor beta chains listed below, sequenced in a study of metastatic and nonmetastatic thyroid tumors (dated by TCRdb to about 2020). No treatment had been received by any patient before thyroid surgery. The library was made by PCR. Reads for this sample came from an Illumina HiSeq 4000. TCRdb reworked the public reads: Q25 trimming with fastp, MiXCR clone assembly, productive beta chains retained. For this sample there are about 19,000 clones; around 16% appear just once. The top ten hold roughly 18% of the sample. Sequencing was performed on blood. These receptors all come from a male donor with papillary thyroid cancer or a benign thyroid nodule (not recorded which). Some clones in this sample may be carry-over from other donors' samples.

This clone has ten or more counts. The chain uses TRBV27 and TRBJ2-1; the D is unclear. The CDR3 totals 13 residues. Germline assignment: CDR1 MNHEY and CDR2 SMNVEV (reference sequence). Trimming cost V 5 bases and J 13 bases, with 18 bases left between them. The CDR3 DNA follows: TGTGCCAGCAGTCCTATAAGTTCTTCGCAACAGTTCTTC. It codes for CASSPISSSQQFF.

In this sample, this clone turned up many times. The V gene is TRBV5-8, the J gene TRBJ1-2; D uncertain. V lost 4 bases and J 1 base, leaving 11 bases between the germline ends. CDR1 and CDR2 from the germline V gene are SGHTS and YDEGEE. The CDR3 is made up of 14 amino acids. In DNA form, the CDR3 reads TGTGCCAGCAGCCCGCCAGCATTTAACTATGGCTACACCTTC. Translation: CASSPPAFNYGYTF.

This clone was observed many times. Given a much more abundant clone one base away, this may be a read error. The sample holds other DNA sequences that translate to the same CDR3. This chain uses TRBV28 with TRBJ1-1; 8 nucleotides align to TRBD1. From germline, CDR1 is MDHEN and CDR2 SYDVKM. The length of the CDR3 is 16 residues. In DNA, the CDR3 is TGCGCCAGCAGACGGGACAGGCGGCACGGATACACTGAAGCTTTCTTT. This codes for CASRRDRRHGYTEAFF.

This clone was recorded at least ten times. V and J are TRBV24-1 and TRBJ2-2; D is ambiguous. This CDR3 is 13 amino acids long. The V end lost 1 base, the J end lost 7 bases, and 6 bases lay between the germline ends. Germline loops: CDR1 KGHDR, CDR2 SFDVKD. The CDR3 coding sequence is TGTGCCACCAGTGATTTTAGGGACGGGGAGCTGTTTTTT. Translated, it gives CATSDFRDGELFF.

This clone was counted many times. The chain is built from TRBV24-1 and TRBJ1-2; D is possibly TRBD1 (5 bases). The germline V gene has CDR1 KGHDR and CDR2 SFDVKD. The CDR3 spans 14 residues. Trimming left V 4 bases short and J 8 bases short, with 16 bases between. CDR3 in amino acids: CATSDPGTEVGYTF. CDR3 sequence (DNA): TGTGCCACCAGTGACCCCGGGACCGAGGTGGGCTACACCTTC.

The rearrangement joins TRBV11-3 to TRBJ1-1, with no clear D. Germline values: CDR1 SGHNT, CDR2 YENEEA. V was trimmed by 5 bases and J by 1 base, leaving 14 bases between them. The CDR3 covers 15 residues. The CDR3: CASSPRGNRNTEAFF. CDR3 bases: TGTGCCAGCAGCCCACGCGGAAACAGGAACACTGAAGCTTTCTTT. The full variable domain, rest sourced from reference TRBV11-3 and TRBJ1-1, is EAGVVQSPRYKIIEKKQPVAFWCNPISGHNTLYWYLQNLGQGPELLIRYENEEAVDDSQLPKDRFSAERLKGVDSTLKIQPAELGDSAVYLCASSPRGNRNTEAFFGQGTRLTVV.

This clone was counted many times. This chain joins TRBV20-1 and TRBJ2-3; TRBD2 might be the D (5 bases). CDR3 length: 14 amino acids. CDR1 and CDR2 (germline): DFQATT, SNEGSKA (reference sequence). The V end was cut by 6 bases, the J end by 2 bases, with 15 bases between. The CDR3 region has the DNA TGCAGTGCAAACCCCGGACTTAACACAGATACGCAGTATTTT. Its protein product is CSANPGLNTDTQYF.

This clone was detected once. The rearrangement links TRBV4-1 to TRBJ2-5; possible D gene TRBD1, 6 bases. Germline V gene data show CDR1 as MGHRA and CDR2 as YSYEKL. V lost 0 bases and J 5 bases, leaving 13 bases between the germline ends. CDR3 length: 15 residues. The CDR3 nucleotides are TGCGCCAGCAGCCAAGAGAGTGGGGGCGGGGAGACCCAGTACTTC. Amino acids: CASSQESGGGETQYF.

This clone was counted ten times or more. The chain employs TRBV4-2 and TRBJ2-7; no clear D. V gave up 5 bases and J gave up 12 bases, with 11 bases separating them. This CDR3 region has 10 residues. Looked up from germline, CDR1 is LGHNA and CDR2 is YNFKEQ. CDR3 nucleotide sequence: TGTGCCAGCAGCGGGGATTGGGGGTACTTC. Translated: CASSGDWGYF.

This clone came up many times. This rearrangement joins TRBV18 to TRBJ1-5, with D unclear. This CDR3 is built from 15 residues. V lost 6 bases, J lost 0 bases, and 12 bases lay in between. Looked up from germline, CDR1 is KGHSH and CDR2 is LQKENI. Here the CDR3 reads CASSSDGYSNQPQHF. Written as DNA, the CDR3 is TGTGCCAGCTCGTCGGACGGATATAGCAATCAGCCCCAGCATTTT. Full variable domain (remainder filled in from reference TRBV18 and TRBJ1-5): NAGVMQNPRHLVRRRGQEARLRCSPMKGHSHVYWYRQLPEEGLKFMVYLQKENIIDESGMPKERFSAEFPKEGPSILRIQQVVRGDSAAYFCASSSDGYSNQPQHFGDGTRLSIL.

This clone showed up many times. This may arise from a read error, as a much more abundant clone is one base away. At the DNA level, this CDR3 is encoded by other sequences in the same sample as well. The chain links TRBV20-1 to TRBJ1-2; D not certain. The CDR3 contains 14 residues. The germline CDR1 and CDR2 sequences are DFQATT and SNEGSKA (reference sequence). This CDR3 reads CSAGHWTERYGYTF. The CDR3 DNA follows: TGCAGTGCGGGTCACTGGACGGAACGATATGGCTATACCTTC.

Within the sample, this clone is medium-sized (0.01 to 0.1%). The rearrangement joins TRBV20-1 to TRBJ2-7; D perhaps matches TRBD2 (6 bases). Looked up from germline, CDR1 is DFQATT and CDR2 is SNEGSKA (reference sequence). The CDR3 spans 16 residues. Trimming took off 5 bases at V and 0 bases at J, with 20 bases between the two ends. This CDR3 is CSAWGLSGSTSYEQYF. In DNA, the CDR3 is TGCAGTGCTTGGGGGTTGAGCGGGTCTACCTCCTACGAGCAGTACTTC.

This clone was counted many times. The chain recombines TRBV29-1 with TRBJ2-1, with 9 bases aligning to TRBD1. The V segment lost 6 bases and the J segment 10 bases; nucleotides outside the gene matches: 7. CDR1 is SQVTM, CDR2 ANQGSEA, per germline. This CDR3 is built from 12 residues. The CDR3 region has the DNA TGCAGCGTAAACAGGGGGCAGGAGGAGCAGTTCTTC. Translation: CSVNRGQEEQFF.

This clone has at least ten counts. This CDR3 is also generated by other DNA sequences in the sample. The chain combines TRBV6-1 with TRBJ2-1; 12 nucleotides agree with TRBD2. J lost 4 bases, V lost 2 bases, and 0 bases had no gene match. From germline, CDR1 is MNHNS and CDR2 SASEGT. This CDR3 has 15 residues. CDR3 protein: CASSELAGGYNEQFF. The CDR3 DNA reads TGTGCCAGCAGTGAACTAGCGGGAGGGTACAATGAGCAGTTCTTC.

This clone has a count of ten or more. The chain joins TRBV7-9 to TRBJ2-1; D is uncertain. CDR3 length: 15 amino acids. V was cut by 3 bases and J by 9 bases, with 18 bases left in between. The germline CDR1 and CDR2 sequences are SEHNR and FQNEAQ (reference sequence). The CDR3 sequence: CASSFSSPGLGEQFF. The CDR3 DNA follows: TGTGCCAGCAGCTTTTCATCCCCCGGGTTGGGTGAGCAGTTCTTC.

This clone was detected many times. The chain is built from TRBV11-1 and TRBJ1-1; no definite D call. The V gene lost 5 bases and the J gene lost 0 bases, with 4 bases spanning the gap. The germline CDR1 and CDR2 sequences are SGHAT and FQDESV (reference sequence). The CDR3 length is 12 residues. In DNA form, the CDR3 reads TGTGCCAGCAGCCCCATGAACACTGAAGCTTTCTTT. Protein product: CASSPMNTEAFF.

There are many counts of this clone. The chain carries TRBV6-2 or TRBV6-3 and TRBJ2-2; D perhaps matches TRBD2 (6 bases). Germline CDR1 and CDR2: MNHEY and SVGEGT. This CDR3 contains 18 residues. The V and J ends lost 2 bases and 0 bases respectively, with 16 bases between them. The CDR3 region has the DNA TGTGCCAGCAGTTACCCGAGTTGGAGGGGCGCGAACACCGGGGAGCTGTTTTTT. This encodes CASSYPSWRGANTGELFF.

The chain joins TRBV6-1 to TRBJ2-6; D uncertain. V dropped 4 bases and J dropped 1 base, with 8 bases sitting between them. In germline, CDR1 is MNHNS, CDR2 SASEGT. The CDR3 runs to 15 residues. The CDR3 loop reads CASSATGSGANVLTF. The CDR3 coding sequence is TGTGCCAGCAGTGCCACCGGGTCTGGGGCCAACGTCCTGACTTTC.

This clone showed up many times. The CDR3 DNA follows: TGTGCCAGCAGTGACGTAGCGGGAGTTTTCAGCCACGAGCAGTACTTC. This sequence encodes CASSDVAGVFSHEQYF. The V and J genes are TRBV6-1 and TRBJ2-7, with TRBD2 matching over 9 bases. CDR1 and CDR2 (germline): MNHNS, SASEGT. The CDR3 extends over 16 amino acids. Trimming at V came to 3 bases and at J to 5 bases, leaving 11 bases not matched to a gene.

The chain couples TRBV30 to TRBJ1-2; 9 nucleotides agree with TRBD1. This CDR3 contains 13 residues. Germline CDR1 and CDR2: GTSNPN and SVGIG (reference sequence). The junction had 2 bases not matched to a gene; V was cut back by 1 base and J by 5 bases. CDR3 sequence (DNA): TGTGCCTGGAGTGGTGGGACAGGGTATGGCTACACCTTC. This encodes CAWSGGTGYGYTF. The whole variable domain, filled in from reference TRBV30 and TRBJ1-2, reads SQTIHQWPATLVQPVGSPLSLECTVEGTSNPNLYWYRQAAGRGLQLLFYSVGIGQISSEVPQNLSASRPQDRQFILSSKKLLLSDSGFYLCAWSGGTGYGYTFGSGTRLTVV.

This clone was observed at least ten times. Different DNA sequences within this sample yield the same CDR3. This chain connects TRBV20-1 to TRBJ2-3; possible D gene TRBD1, 5 bases. This CDR3 contains 12 residues. V shed 6 bases and J shed 4 bases, with 11 bases lying between them. Germline V lookup: CDR1 DFQATT, CDR2 SNEGSKA (reference sequence). The CDR3 is CSAMVGADTQYF. The DNA of the CDR3 is TGCAGTGCGATGGTAGGGGCAGATACGCAGTATTTT.

This clone was seen ten or more times. This chain uses TRBV27 with TRBJ1-5; D not certain. The CDR3 consists of 14 residues. Trimming shortened V by 3 bases and J by 7 bases, and 13 bases separated the two germline ends. CDR1 is MNHEY, CDR2 SMNVEV, per germline (reference sequence). Here the CDR3 reads CASSFSVSGQPQHF. The CDR3 nucleotides read TGTGCCAGCAGTTTCTCAGTCTCGGGGCAGCCCCAGCATTTT.